Listed here is a single T cell receptor beta chain. Its target is not known. One end of the junction is discordant with germline, which a read error may explain. Using a J-beta primer mix together with a sample-barcoded 5' primer, a second PCR was run for roughly 7 to 12 cycles. TCRdb reprocessed the 5' RACE reads via MiXCR and lists one record per CDR3 protein. The sample lists approximately 960,000 distinct CDR3 sequences, almost 30% seen once, with approximately 10% in the top ten. The data are from a study of blood T cells in healthy people across ages. Study summary: Capture via template switching afforded approximately one barcoded beta molecule per two T cells. Overall study findings and caveats: Those diversity estimates obtained from one million T cells were thought to be underestimates.

Germline CDR1 is SGHAT and CDR2 is FQDESV (reference sequence). The CDR3 length is 18 residues. These records were also assigned to another study, of T cells of mothers and their children. In that study: Donation was provided by three healthy Caucasian mothers along with their six children.

The V call is TRBV11-1, the J call TRBJ1-4; TRBD1 is a possible D gene (6 bases). Source material: blood. The TCR was taken from a woman between 40 and 50 years old in good health. The CDR3 is CASSPHGQTPGTNKKLFF. CDR3 DNA sequence: TGTGCCAGCAGCCCGCACGGACAGACCCCTGGGACTAATAAAAAACTGTTTTTT.